A selection of T cell receptor beta chains follows, all from one sample in a study of Ad26.COV2.S vaccination and SARS-CoV-2 variants. Profiling relied on immunoSEQ multiplex PCR, and the TCRdb table lists in-frame clones only, not all of them. Here the sample spans roughly 350,000 clones, around 89% being singletons. This specimen was peripheral blood, taken in a trial of Ad26.COV2.S vaccine versus placebo. The receptors derive from a person aged 18-65 years who received the Ad26.COV2.S COVID-19 vaccine or a placebo. Both conserved end residues are part of each CDR3. The D gene is left open where the match is weak. Part of the rows lack a size; the others show once, few, many or a class for expanded clones.

j_call: TRBJ1-1; d_call: .; clone_size: .; v_call: TRBV3-1/TRBV3-2; cdr3_nt: TGTGCCAGCAGCCAAGAAAGGACCCTAAACACTGAAGCTTTCTTT; cdr3_aa: CASSQERTLNTEAFF
j_call: TRBJ2-1; d_call: TRBD2; clone_size: .; v_call: TRBV9; cdr3_nt: TGTGCCAGCAGCTCCTGGACTAGCGGGAGCTACAATGAGCAGTTCTTC; cdr3_aa: CASSSWTSGSYNEQFF
j_call: TRBJ1-2; d_call: TRBD1; clone_size: .; v_call: TRBV11-2; cdr3_nt: TGTGCCAGCAGCTCGCTGCGGGACAGTCGTAATGGCTACACCTTC; cdr3_aa: CASSSLRDSRNGYTF
j_call: TRBJ1-6; d_call: .; clone_size: once; v_call: TRBV30; cdr3_nt: TGTGCCTGCAAAGCAGGGGACGTCGCAGGTCTTCTCCACTTT; cdr3_aa: CACKAGDVAGLLHF
j_call: TRBJ2-3; d_call: .; clone_size: .; v_call: TRBV7-9; cdr3_nt: TGTGCCAGCAGCTCCCCGGGGGTTGATTTGACAGATACGCAGTATTTT; cdr3_aa: CASSSPGVDLTDTQYF
j_call: TRBJ2-1; d_call: .; clone_size: .; v_call: TRBV19; cdr3_nt: TGTGCCAGTAGTATAGTGGCAGGGCGAGCCTACAATGAGCAGTTCTTC; cdr3_aa: CASSIVAGRAYNEQFF
j_call: TRBJ1-5; d_call: TRBD1; clone_size: .; v_call: TRBV4-2; cdr3_nt: TGTGCCAGCAGCCAAGACGCAGGGGGCGAGGGCAATCAGCCCCAGCATTTT; cdr3_aa: CASSQDAGGEGNQPQHF
j_call: TRBJ2-7; d_call: .; clone_size: .; v_call: TRBV2; cdr3_nt: TGTGCCAGCAGGGACTTGGGCGGCTACTACGAGCAGTACTTC; cdr3_aa: CASRDLGGYYEQYF
j_call: TRBJ2-1; d_call: .; clone_size: once; v_call: TRBV6-6; cdr3_nt: TGTGCCAGCAAACTAAGCTCCTACAATGAGCAGTTCTTC; cdr3_aa: CASKLSSYNEQFF
j_call: TRBJ2-3; d_call: TRBD2; clone_size: once; v_call: TRBV10-3; cdr3_nt: TGTGCCATCAGTTCTAGCGGGCCCACACTCACAGATACGCAGTATTTT; cdr3_aa: CAISSSGPTLTDTQYF
j_call: TRBJ2-4; d_call: TRBD1; clone_size: .; v_call: TRBV5-4; cdr3_nt: TGTGCCAGCAGCTTGTCGCAGGGGGTAGACATTCAGTACTTC; cdr3_aa: CASSLSQGVDIQYF
j_call: TRBJ2-7; d_call: TRBD2; clone_size: .; v_call: TRBV7-2; cdr3_nt: TGTGCCAGCAGCATTACCTACCCAGGGACTAGCGAAGCCTACGAGCAGTACTTC; cdr3_aa: CASSITYPGTSEAYEQYF
j_call: TRBJ1-4; d_call: TRBD1; clone_size: .; v_call: TRBV19; cdr3_nt: TGTGCCAGTAGTATCCGGACAGGGAATGAAAAACTGTTTTTT; cdr3_aa: CASSIRTGNEKLFF
j_call: TRBJ2-7; d_call: TRBD2; clone_size: .; v_call: TRBV7-2; cdr3_nt: TGTGCCAGCAGCTTAGCTAGCGGGAGCTACGAGCAGTACTTC; cdr3_aa: CASSLASGSYEQYF
j_call: TRBJ2-7; d_call: .; clone_size: .; v_call: TRBV4-3; cdr3_nt: TGCGCCAGCAGCCAAGAGGGGTCTTACGAGCAGTACTTC; cdr3_aa: CASSQEGSYEQYF
j_call: TRBJ2-2; d_call: .; clone_size: .; v_call: TRBV7-2; cdr3_nt: TGTGCCAGCAAACTAGGGGGGCGTGTCGGCGGGGAGCTGTTTTTT; cdr3_aa: CASKLGGRVGGELFF
j_call: TRBJ1-2; d_call: .; clone_size: .; v_call: TRBV19; cdr3_nt: TGTGCCAGTAATTGGGCGGAACGTTTCTATGGCTACACCTTC; cdr3_aa: CASNWAERFYGYTF
j_call: TRBJ1-5; d_call: TRBD1; clone_size: .; v_call: TRBV9; cdr3_nt: TGTGCCAGCAGCGCGGGACAGGGGGCCACGACTGACAATCAGCCCCAGCATTTT; cdr3_aa: CASSAGQGATTDNQPQHF
j_call: TRBJ1-6; d_call: .; clone_size: .; v_call: TRBV27; cdr3_nt: TGTGCCAGCAGTTTCGGGGTGACTAATTCACCCCTCCACTTT; cdr3_aa: CASSFGVTNSPLHF
j_call: TRBJ2-3; d_call: .; clone_size: .; v_call: TRBV19; cdr3_nt: TGTGCCAGTAGTGGCATGAGCACAGATACGCAGTATTTT; cdr3_aa: CASSGMSTDTQYF
j_call: TRBJ2-2; d_call: .; clone_size: .; v_call: TRBV5-6; cdr3_nt: TGTGCCAGCAGCTTGGCGACAGATGTATGGAAAGGGGAGCTGTTTTTT; cdr3_aa: CASSLATDVWKGELFF
j_call: TRBJ1-2; d_call: .; clone_size: .; v_call: TRBV5-4; cdr3_nt: TGTGCCAGCAGCTTGGATACCGAGGGTTTTGGCTACACCTTC; cdr3_aa: CASSLDTEGFGYTF
j_call: TRBJ2-1; d_call: .; clone_size: .; v_call: TRBV5-4; cdr3_nt: TGTGCCAGCAGCTTGTCGGCCGCGATGGGGGACAATGAGCAGTTCTTC; cdr3_aa: CASSLSAAMGDNEQFF
j_call: TRBJ2-5; d_call: TRBD2; clone_size: many; v_call: TRBV7-3; cdr3_nt: TGTGCCAGCAGCAACCAGGCGGGGGGCCTCACTATCCAAGAGACCCAGTACTTC; cdr3_aa: CASSNQAGGLTIQETQYF
j_call: TRBJ2-1; d_call: TRBD1; clone_size: few; v_call: TRBV12-3/TRBV12-4; cdr3_nt: TGTGCCAGCAGTCATGGACAGGGCCATGAGCAGTTCTTC; cdr3_aa: CASSHGQGHEQFF
j_call: TRBJ1-1; d_call: .; clone_size: .; v_call: TRBV6-4; cdr3_nt: TGTGCCAGCAGCTTCTCAGGGGCTCCGAACACTGAAGCTTTCTTT; cdr3_aa: CASSFSGAPNTEAFF
j_call: TRBJ1-2; d_call: .; clone_size: .; v_call: TRBV29-1; cdr3_nt: TGCAGCGTTGTAGAGGGAAGGGGCTATGGCTACACCTTC; cdr3_aa: CSVVEGRGYGYTF
j_call: TRBJ2-2; d_call: .; clone_size: .; v_call: TRBV1; cdr3_nt: TGCACCAGCAGCCAAGGGCGGCGGGAGTTCACCGGGGAGCTGTTTTTT; cdr3_aa: CTSSQGRREFTGELFF
j_call: TRBJ1-5; d_call: .; clone_size: .; v_call: TRBV21-1; cdr3_nt: TGTGCCAGCCTAACGGGGGCTAGCAATCAGCCCCAGCATTTT; cdr3_aa: CASLTGASNQPQHF
j_call: TRBJ1-3; d_call: .; clone_size: few; v_call: TRBV4-3; cdr3_nt: TGCGCCAGCAGCCAAGATTTTGATGGGTATGGTGGAAACACCATATATTTT; cdr3_aa: CASSQDFDGYGGNTIYF
j_call: TRBJ2-2; d_call: .; clone_size: .; v_call: TRBV4-2; cdr3_nt: TGTGCCAGCAGCCAAGAGGGGGGAAACACCGGGGAGCTGTTTTTT; cdr3_aa: CASSQEGGNTGELFF
j_call: TRBJ2-7; d_call: .; clone_size: once; v_call: TRBV4-2; cdr3_nt: TGTGCCAGCAGCCAAGATGTAAGCCTCCGGCACCCCTACGAGCAGTACTTC; cdr3_aa: CASSQDVSLRHPYEQYF
j_call: TRBJ1-5; d_call: .; clone_size: .; v_call: TRBV9; cdr3_nt: TGTGCCAGCAGCACCCGGGTCAATCAGCCCCAGCATTTT; cdr3_aa: CASSTRVNQPQHF
j_call: TRBJ2-3; d_call: .; clone_size: .; v_call: TRBV30; cdr3_nt: TGTGCCTGGAACGGGGGGCCGGTATCGGATACGCAGTATTTT; cdr3_aa: CAWNGGPVSDTQYF
j_call: TRBJ1-2; d_call: .; clone_size: .; v_call: TRBV30; cdr3_nt: TGTGCCTGGTCCCTTGGGCTTGGCTACACCTTC; cdr3_aa: CAWSLGLGYTF
j_call: TRBJ1-1; d_call: .; clone_size: .; v_call: TRBV6-5; cdr3_nt: TGTGCCAGCAGCCTGGAAGGGGACACTGAAGCTTTCTTT; cdr3_aa: CASSLEGDTEAFF
j_call: TRBJ1-3; d_call: TRBD1; clone_size: .; v_call: TRBV7-3; cdr3_nt: TGTGCCAGCAGCTACCCCCGGACAGGGGATGGAAACACCATATATTTT; cdr3_aa: CASSYPRTGDGNTIYF
j_call: TRBJ2-3; d_call: TRBD1; clone_size: once; v_call: TRBV4-3; cdr3_nt: TGCGCCAGCAGCTTCGACAGGGGAACAGATACGCAGTATTTT; cdr3_aa: CASSFDRGTDTQYF
j_call: TRBJ1-5; d_call: .; clone_size: .; v_call: TRBV7-2; cdr3_nt: TGTGCCAGCAGCCCCACAGACATCCCCGGGACGCCCCAGCATTTT; cdr3_aa: CASSPTDIPGTPQHF
j_call: TRBJ1-1; d_call: .; clone_size: .; v_call: TRBV5-1; cdr3_nt: TGCGCCAGCAGCTTAAGGGTAGGGAACACTGAAGCTTTCTTT; cdr3_aa: CASSLRVGNTEAFF
j_call: TRBJ1-1; d_call: .; clone_size: .; v_call: TRBV30; cdr3_nt: TGTGCCTGGATTGTTTTTAATGAAGCTTTCTTT; cdr3_aa: CAWIVFNEAFF